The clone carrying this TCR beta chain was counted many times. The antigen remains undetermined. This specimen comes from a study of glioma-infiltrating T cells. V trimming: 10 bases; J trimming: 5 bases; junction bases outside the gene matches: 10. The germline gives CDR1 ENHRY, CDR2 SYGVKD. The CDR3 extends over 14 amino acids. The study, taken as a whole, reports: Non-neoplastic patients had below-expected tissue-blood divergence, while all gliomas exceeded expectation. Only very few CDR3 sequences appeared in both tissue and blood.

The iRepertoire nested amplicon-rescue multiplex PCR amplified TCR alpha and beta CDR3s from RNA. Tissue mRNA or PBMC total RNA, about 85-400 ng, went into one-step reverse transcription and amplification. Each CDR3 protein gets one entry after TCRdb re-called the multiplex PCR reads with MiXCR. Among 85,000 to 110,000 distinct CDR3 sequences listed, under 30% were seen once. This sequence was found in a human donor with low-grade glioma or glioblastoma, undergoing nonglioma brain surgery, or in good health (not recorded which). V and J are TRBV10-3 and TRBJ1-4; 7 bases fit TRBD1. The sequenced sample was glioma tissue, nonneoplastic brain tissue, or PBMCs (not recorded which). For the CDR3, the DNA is TGTGCCACCCGAGGCGCAGGGGGGAATGAAAAACTGTTTTTT. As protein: CATRGAGGNEKLFF.